The rows below give T cell receptor beta chains drawn from one sample of a study of blood T cell repertoires in COVID-19. Assay used: immunoSEQ multiplex PCR; TCRdb lists only in-frame clones, some missing. The table has about 140,000 clones, under 90% seen once. The sequencing input was PBMCs or T cells enriched from blood (not recorded which). The receptor source for this set is a woman younger than 30 who had been exposed to COVID-19. Both conserved end residues are part of each CDR3. The D gene is left open where the match is weak.

j_gene: TRBJ2-1; d_gene: .; v_gene: TRBV4-1; CDR3aa: CASSQDQPAGYNEQFF
j_gene: TRBJ2-7; d_gene: .; v_gene: TRBV6-1; CDR3aa: CVSREKKRALRNEQYF
j_gene: TRBJ1-2; d_gene: .; v_gene: TRBV7-3; CDR3aa: CASSLSQGIYFCYTF
j_gene: TRBJ2-5; d_gene: .; v_gene: TRBV29-1; CDR3aa: CSAEGVGETQYF
j_gene: TRBJ2-7; d_gene: TRBD2; v_gene: TRBV28; CDR3aa: CASSSGRASYEQYF
j_gene: TRBJ1-2; d_gene: .; v_gene: TRBV4-1; CDR3aa: CASSQEEAGRGAYGYTF
j_gene: TRBJ1-5; d_gene: TRBD1; v_gene: TRBV28; CDR3aa: CAVRQGEGQPQHF
j_gene: TRBJ2-5; d_gene: TRBD2; v_gene: TRBV11-3; CDR3aa: CASSRAGGQETQYF
j_gene: TRBJ2-3; d_gene: TRBD1; v_gene: TRBV7-3; CDR3aa: CASSLTGGVSTSTDTQYF
j_gene: TRBJ1-5; d_gene: .; v_gene: TRBV18; CDR3aa: CASSPYQGQPQHF
j_gene: TRBJ2-3; d_gene: TRBD2; v_gene: TRBV7-3; CDR3aa: CASSLGIAGYRTDTQYF
j_gene: TRBJ2-2; d_gene: TRBD1; v_gene: TRBV24-1; CDR3aa: CATRQGYTGELFF
j_gene: TRBJ1-5; d_gene: .; v_gene: TRBV27; CDR3aa: CASSSHRDRNQPQHF
j_gene: TRBJ2-7; d_gene: .; v_gene: TRBV7-9; CDR3aa: CASSSGGQNRVYEQYF
j_gene: TRBJ1-1; d_gene: .; v_gene: TRBV7-9; CDR3aa: CASSLVGSMNTEAFF
j_gene: TRBJ1-1; d_gene: .; v_gene: TRBV12-3/TRBV12-4; CDR3aa: CASRPMGGAFF
j_gene: TRBJ1-2; d_gene: TRBD1; v_gene: TRBV19; CDR3aa: CASSLTRDRGSGYTF
j_gene: TRBJ2-3; d_gene: .; v_gene: TRBV4-2; CDR3aa: CASSQGETDTQYF
j_gene: TRBJ2-1; d_gene: TRBD2; v_gene: TRBV30; CDR3aa: CAWSLGTSGRNEQFF
j_gene: TRBJ1-1; d_gene: .; v_gene: TRBV9; CDR3aa: CASSRLDRNTEAFF
j_gene: TRBJ1-2; d_gene: TRBD1; v_gene: TRBV27; CDR3aa: CASSPTGGRGYTF
j_gene: TRBJ2-7; d_gene: TRBD1; v_gene: TRBV14; CDR3aa: CASSQGQGSYEQYF
j_gene: TRBJ1-4; d_gene: .; v_gene: TRBV28; CDR3aa: CASSPDRLWEKLFF
j_gene: TRBJ1-3; d_gene: TRBD1; v_gene: TRBV3-1/TRBV3-2; CDR3aa: CASSQVGQDSGNTIYF
j_gene: TRBJ1-3; d_gene: .; v_gene: TRBV11-2; CDR3aa: CASSSWEYGNTIYF
j_gene: TRBJ1-2; d_gene: TRBD1; v_gene: TRBV7-3; CDR3aa: CASSFQGARGYTF
j_gene: TRBJ2-3; d_gene: .; v_gene: TRBV5-5; CDR3aa: CASSLAGASTDTQYF